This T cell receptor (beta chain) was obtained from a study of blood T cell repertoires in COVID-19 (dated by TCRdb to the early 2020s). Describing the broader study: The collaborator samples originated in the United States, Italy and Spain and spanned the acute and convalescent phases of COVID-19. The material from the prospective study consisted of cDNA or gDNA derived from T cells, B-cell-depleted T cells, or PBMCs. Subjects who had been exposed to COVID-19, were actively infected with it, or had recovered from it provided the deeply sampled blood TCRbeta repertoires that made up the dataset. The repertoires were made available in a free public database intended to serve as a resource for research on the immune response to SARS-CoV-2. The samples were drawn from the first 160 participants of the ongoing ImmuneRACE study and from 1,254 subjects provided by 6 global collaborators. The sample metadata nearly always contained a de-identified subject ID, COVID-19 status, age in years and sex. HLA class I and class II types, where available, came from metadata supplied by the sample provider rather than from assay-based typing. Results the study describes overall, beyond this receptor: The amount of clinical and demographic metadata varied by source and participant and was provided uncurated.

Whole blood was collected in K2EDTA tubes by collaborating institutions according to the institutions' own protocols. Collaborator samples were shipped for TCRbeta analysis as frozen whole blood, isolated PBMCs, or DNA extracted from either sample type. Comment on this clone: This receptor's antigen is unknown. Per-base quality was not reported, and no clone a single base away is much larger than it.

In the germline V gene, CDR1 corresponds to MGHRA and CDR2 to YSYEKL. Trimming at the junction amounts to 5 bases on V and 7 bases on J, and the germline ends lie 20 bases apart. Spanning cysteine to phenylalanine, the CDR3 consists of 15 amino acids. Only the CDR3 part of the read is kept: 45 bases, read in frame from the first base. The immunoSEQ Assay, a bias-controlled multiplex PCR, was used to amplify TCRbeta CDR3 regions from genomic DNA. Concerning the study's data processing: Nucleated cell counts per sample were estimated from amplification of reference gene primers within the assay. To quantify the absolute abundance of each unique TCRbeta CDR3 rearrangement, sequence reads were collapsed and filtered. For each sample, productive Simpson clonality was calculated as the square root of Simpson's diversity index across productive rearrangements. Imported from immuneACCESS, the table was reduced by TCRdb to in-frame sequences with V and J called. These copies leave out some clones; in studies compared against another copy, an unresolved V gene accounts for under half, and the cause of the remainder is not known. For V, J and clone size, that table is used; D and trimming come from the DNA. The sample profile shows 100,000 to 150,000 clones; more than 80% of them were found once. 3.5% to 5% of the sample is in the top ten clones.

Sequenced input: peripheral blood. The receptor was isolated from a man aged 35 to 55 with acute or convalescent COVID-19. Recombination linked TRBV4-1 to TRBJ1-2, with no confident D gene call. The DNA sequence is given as TGCGCCAGCAGCAAAATGGGCACAACATTGGGTGGCTACACCTTC. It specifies CASSKMGTTLGGYTF.